Sequencing of this T cell receptor beta chain was carried out in a study of cytomegalovirus exposure and HLA in healthy donors. Findings and limits, study-wide: When the data were analyzed later, several of the most significant clusters appeared to be linked to common viral pathogens. Researchers reported from a later analysis that most CMV-associated TCR beta chains appeared HLA-restricted.

CDR1 is MRHNA, CDR2 SNTAGT, per germline. The CDR3 runs to 15 residues. V gave up 5 bases and J gave up 6 bases; unmatched junction bases: 7. There were likely unrecorded immune exposures, though donors were nominally healthy when sampled. As for this clone: Its antigen is unknown.

PCR used 60 Vbeta primers and 13 Jbeta primers. Assay: immunoSEQ multiplex PCR; the TCRdb copy retains only in-frame clones and omits some. The sample consists of 120,000 to 150,000 clones, 82% of them appearing once. Specimen: PBMCs. The genes are TRBV6-4 and TRBJ2-1; TRBD2 matches 10 bases. This sequence originates from a male donor in good health and CMV-seronegative. The CDR3 sequence: CASSSLAGEGNEQFF. In nucleotides, the CDR3 is TGTGCCAGCAGTTCTCTAGCGGGAGAAGGCAATGAGCAGTTCTTC.